This T cell receptor beta chain was recorded in a study of regulatory T cells in long-lasting Graves disease. Regarding this clonotype: What it binds is unknown.

Time point of the sample: persistent/refractory GD, antithyroid drugs over 5 years with positive TRAb. The authors made the TCR library using RNA they extracted from PBMCs. Collection of peripheral blood (roughly 9.8 milliliters) was done using EDTA tubes. This CDR3 is built from 16 residues. The germline gives CDR1 DFQATT, CDR2 SNEGSKA (reference sequence). The V and J ends lost 0 bases and 0 bases respectively, with 11 bases between them. The authors built TCR beta libraries using iRepertoire HTBI primers and Arm-PCR of CDR3 regions. TCRdb fed the multiplex PCR reads into MiXCR, producing one record per CDR3 protein. The top ten clones hold 14% of a sample with 430,000 or so distinct CDR3 sequences, roughly 23% of them seen once. The study, taken as a whole, reports: Lower TCR diversity was seen in persistent Graves' patients than in newly diagnosed ones. New patients shared approximately 1,000 public clonotypes, and persistent patients shared more, with around 2,600. Persistent disease was associated with favored TRBV28 usage and with favored use of TRBJ1-2 and TRBJ2-5.

The rearrangement joins TRBV20-1 to TRBJ1-4, with D unresolved. This clonotype was obtained from a female donor with Graves disease. The source was peripheral blood mononuclear cells (PBMCs), collected when the disease was refractory, from a patient treated with antithyroid drugs. The CDR3 reads CSAREEGMTTNEKLFF. CDR3 coding DNA: TGCAGTGCTAGAGAGGAAGGGATGACAACTAATGAAAAACTGTTTTTT.